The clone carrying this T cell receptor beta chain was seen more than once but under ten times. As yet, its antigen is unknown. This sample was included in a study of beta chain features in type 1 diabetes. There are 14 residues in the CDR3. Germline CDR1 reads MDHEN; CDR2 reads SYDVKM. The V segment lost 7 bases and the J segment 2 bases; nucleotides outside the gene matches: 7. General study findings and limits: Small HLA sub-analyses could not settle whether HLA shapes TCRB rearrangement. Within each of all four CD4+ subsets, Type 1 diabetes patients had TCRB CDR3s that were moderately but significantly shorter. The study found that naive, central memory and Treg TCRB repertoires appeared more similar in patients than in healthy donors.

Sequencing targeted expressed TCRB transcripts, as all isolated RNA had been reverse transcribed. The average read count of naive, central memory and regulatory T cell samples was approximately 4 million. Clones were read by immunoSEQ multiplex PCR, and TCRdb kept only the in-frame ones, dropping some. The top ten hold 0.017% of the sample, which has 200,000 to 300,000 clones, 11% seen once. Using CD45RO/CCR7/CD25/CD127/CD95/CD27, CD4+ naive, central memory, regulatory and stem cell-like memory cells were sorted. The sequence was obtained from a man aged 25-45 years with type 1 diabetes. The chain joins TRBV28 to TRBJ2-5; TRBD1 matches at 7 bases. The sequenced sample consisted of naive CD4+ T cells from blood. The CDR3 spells CASTLGGGQETQYF. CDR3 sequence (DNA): TGTGCCAGCACCTTAGGGGGCGGGCAAGAGACCCAGTACTTC.